This TCR beta chain was obtained from a study of CD8+CD57+ T cells in acquired aplastic anemia. Study-wide background: DNA from sorted CD4+ and CD8+ cells averaged roughly 3.4 ug.

Patients picked for sequencing had shown CD8+CD57+ cell expansion detected by flow cytometry. The enrolled patients all had severe acquired aplastic anemia. Genomic DNA, serving as template, underwent TCR beta VDJ and CDR3 profiling. TCRdb redid the calling of the reads with MiXCR, one entry per CDR3 protein. This sample has about 150,000 distinct CDR3 sequences, with about 48% found just once. Germline CDR1 WSHSY, CDR2 SAAADI. The junction had 8 bases not matched to a gene; V was cut back by 6 bases and J by 3 bases. CDR3 length: 15 amino acids. The genes are TRBV10-2 and TRBJ1-3; the match to TRBD1 covers 7 bases. Sequenced: sorted CD4+, CD8+, or CD8+CD57+ T cells (not recorded which) from PBMCs. This TCR was sampled from a human donor with aplastic anemia. The CDR3 bases are TGCGCCAGCAGGAACAGGGGAGAGGATGGAAACACCATATATTTT. Its translation: CASRNRGEDGNTIYF.